A single sample gave rise to the 32 T cell receptor beta chains below, sequenced in a study of cytomegalovirus exposure and HLA in healthy donors. The PCR used 60 Vbeta and 13 Jbeta primers. Clones were read by immunoSEQ multiplex PCR, and TCRdb kept only the in-frame ones, dropping some. The sample contains over 70,000 clones, 77% of which appear only once. Sequencing was done on a sample of PBMCs. Receptors were obtained from a man over 45 in good health and CMV-seropositive.

The rearrangement links TRBV2 to TRBJ2-4; 14 bases are shared with TRBD2. The CDR3 length is 19 residues. Germline CDR1 SNHLY, CDR2 FYNNEI. With V trimmed by 5 bases and J by 0 bases, 9 bases remained unmatched. CDR3 bases: TGTGCCAGCAGTCCACGACTAGCGGGAGGGCAAGCAGCCAAAAACATTCAGTACTTC. Protein sequence: CASSPRLAGGQAAKNIQYF.

The chain employs TRBV2 and TRBJ2-7; D possibly corresponds to TRBD1 (6 bases). Per germline, CDR1 SNHLY and CDR2 FYNNEI. V was pared by 7 bases and J by 4 bases, with 14 bases between. The CDR3 covers 13 residues. The CDR3 loop is CASKTGTGYEQYF. In DNA, the CDR3 is TGTGCCAGCAAAACAGGGACGGGTTACGAGCAGTACTTC.

This chain links TRBV25-1 with TRBJ2-7; possibly TRBD1 for D (5 bases). V lost 4 bases, J lost 0 bases, and 10 bases lay in between. This CDR3 spans 14 amino acids. Germline loops: CDR1 MGHDK, CDR2 SYGVNS. In DNA form, the CDR3 reads TGTGCCAGCAGTGGTGGGGCTTACTCCTACGAGCAGTACTTC. Residues: CASSGGAYSYEQYF.

V is TRBV5-3 and J is TRBJ2-5; TRBD2 matches 15 bases. TRBV5-3 is marked as an open reading frame, function uncertain. After removal of 1 base from V and 0 bases from J, the junction contained 7 bases not matched to a gene. This CDR3 contains 19 residues. The CDR3 DNA sequence: TGTGCCAGAAGCTTGCCCGGGACTAGCGGGAGGCGACACCAAGAGACCCAGTACTTC. Its translation: CARSLPGTSGRRHQETQYF.

The chain couples TRBV6-5 to TRBJ1-3; D call uncertain. Between the trimmed V and J ends, which lost 4 bases and 4 bases, there was a span of 11 bases. Germline V gene lookup returns CDR1 MNHEY and CDR2 SVGAGI. CDR3 size: 14 residues. The CDR3: CASSLGSSGNTIYF. CDR3 DNA sequence: TGTGCCAGCAGTTTAGGGAGTTCCGGAAACACCATATATTTT.

This clone was detected only a few times. The rearrangement joins TRBV6-1 to TRBJ2-1; 10 positions match TRBD1. J was trimmed by 6 bases and V by 8 bases; bases with no gene match: 10. CDR1 is MNHNS, CDR2 SASEGT, per germline. The CDR3 covers 15 residues. Here the CDR3 reads CASRYLWDRGNEQFF. The DNA of the CDR3 is TGTGCCAGCCGCTACCTGTGGGACAGGGGCAATGAGCAGTTCTTC.

This chain connects TRBV5-1 to TRBJ2-2; 8 nucleotides line up with TRBD2. The CDR3 contains 17 residues. V dropped 0 bases and J dropped 1; count of bases not matched to a gene: 5. The germline gives CDR1 SGHRS, CDR2 YFSETQ. The CDR3 nucleotides are TGCGCCAGCAGCTTGGCTATCCTAGCGGGGAACACCGGGGAGCTGTTTTTT. Its translation: CASSLAILAGNTGELFF.

The chain carries TRBV5-1 and TRBJ1-2; 11 bases align to TRBD1. Germline V gene sequence: CDR1 SGHRS, CDR2 YFSETQ. This CDR3 is 15 amino acids long. V was pared by 4 bases and J by 7 bases, with 9 bases of the junction left unmatched. The CDR3: CASSLRTGGAFGYTF. The CDR3 coding sequence is TGCGCCAGCAGCCTTAGGACAGGGGGCGCCTTTGGCTACACCTTC.

This chain uses TRBV6-5 with TRBJ2-1, with a weak D call TRBD1 (6 bases). Trimming pared 6 bases from V and 7 bases from J, leaving 16 bases between. Looked up from germline, CDR1 is MNHEY and CDR2 is SVGAGI. The CDR3 runs to 14 residues. CDR3 DNA sequence: TGTGCCAGCAGCCCCGGACAGCGCCGTAATGAGCAGTTCTTC. The encoded protein is CASSPGQRRNEQFF.

This chain joins TRBV2 and TRBJ1-5; TRBD1 matches 8 bases. The CDR3 spans 14 residues. Trimming at V came to 6 bases and at J to 7 bases, leaving 8 bases not matched to a gene. Germline lookup yields CDR1 SNHLY and CDR2 FYNNEI. In DNA, the CDR3 is TGTGCCAGCAGCGGTGGACAGGGTGGACAGCCCCAGCATTTT. Amino acid sequence: CASSGGQGGQPQHF.

The CDR3 nucleotides read TGTGCCAGCAGCGTAGGAGTAGCGGGAGCTGGGGCCAACGTCCTGACTTTC. Protein product: CASSVGVAGAGANVLTF. The chain joins TRBV9 to TRBJ2-6; 9 bases are a match to TRBD2. The CDR3 has 17 residues. Per germline, CDR1 SGDLS and CDR2 YYNGEE. The J segment lost 2 bases and the V segment lost 0 bases, leaving 3 bases of the junction unmatched.

The chain has TRBV11-3 and TRBJ1-1; no reliable D call. Trimming took off 5 bases at V and 8 bases at J, with 21 bases between the two ends. CDR1 is SGHNT and CDR2 is YENEEA in the germline V gene. This CDR3 spans 15 amino acids. The chain's CDR3 is CASSPYEGSYAEAFF. The CDR3 DNA is TGTGCCAGCAGCCCCTACGAGGGATCCTACGCCGAAGCTTTCTTT.

This chain links TRBV21-1 with TRBJ2-7; TRBD1 is the table's D call and was not checked against the DNA. TRBV21-1 is tagged as a pseudogene. CDR3 length equals 15 residues. The CDR3 sequence is CASSLGRDRGYEQYF. Here the CDR3 DNA reads TGTGCCAGCAGCCTTGGCCGGGACAGGGGTTACGAGCAGTACTTC.

The chain employs TRBV6-5 and TRBJ2-5; 8 bases are shared with TRBD1. Matching the DNA end better, TRBJ2-7 makes the J call doubtful. The CDR3 consists of 13 residues. Germline values: CDR1 MNHEY, CDR2 SVGAGI. In DNA form, the CDR3 reads TGTGCCAGCAGTCCAGGGGGCCCCTACGAGCAGTACTTC. This sequence encodes CASSPGGPYEQYF.

V is TRBV5-6 and J is TRBJ2-7, with TRBD2 identical over 7 bases. Germline-derived CDR1 and CDR2 are SGHDT and YYEEEE. Unmatched junction bases numbered 22, after V lost 4 bases and J lost 6 bases. The CDR3 covers 18 residues. The CDR3 here is CASSMVGTDNRGGSEQYF. DNA of the CDR3: TGTGCCAGCAGCATGGTCGGGACCGATAATCGCGGGGGTAGCGAGCAGTACTTC. The full variable domain, in which reference TRBV5-6 and TRBJ2-7 provide the parts outside the CDR3, is DAGVTQSPTHLIKTRGQQVTLRCSPKSGHDTVSWYQQALGQGPQFIFQYYEEEERQRGNFPDRFSGHQFPNYSSELNVNALLLGDSALYLCASSMVGTDNRGGSEQYFGPGTRLTVT.

This chain uses TRBV7-2 with TRBJ1-5, with TRBD1 matching over 8 bases. This CDR3 has 14 amino acids. Looked up from germline, CDR1 is SGHTA and CDR2 is FQGNSA. The V gene end was trimmed by 1 base and the J gene end by 6 bases; junction bases not matched to a gene: 2. CDR3 nucleotides: TGTGCCAGCAGCTTAGGGACAGGGCGTCAGCCCCAGCATTTT. Protein sequence: CASSLGTGRQPQHF.

This chain connects TRBV4-1 to TRBJ2-1, with D maybe TRBD1 (6 bases). With 0 bases removed from V and 5 bases from J, the gap between germline ends came to 14 bases. The CDR3 totals 16 residues. Looked up from germline, CDR1 is MGHRA and CDR2 is YSYEKL. CDR3 nucleotide sequence: TGCGCCAGCAGCCAAGATAATTCTAGGGGGAACAATGAGCAGTTCTTC. Translated, it gives CASSQDNSRGNNEQFF.

The rearrangement links TRBV6-6 to TRBJ2-1, with D perhaps matching TRBD2 (6 bases). Germline V gene sequence: CDR1 MNHNY, CDR2 SVGAGI (reference sequence). The CDR3 length is 14 residues. Between the trimmed V and J ends, which lost 5 bases and 9 bases, there was a span of 17 bases. The CDR3, as DNA: TGTGCCAGCAGTCAGGACGGGAGTAAGGTTGAGCAGTTCTTC. Encoded protein: CASSQDGSKVEQFF.

In DNA, the CDR3 is TGTGCCAGCAAATTGTTCCTTTCCACCGGGGAGCTGTTTTTT. Its translation: CASKLFLSTGELFF. The V call is TRBV2, the J call TRBJ2-2, with unresolved D. V shed 7 bases and J shed 4 bases, with 13 bases lying between them. The CDR3 loop spans 14 amino acids. Germline CDR1 and CDR2: SNHLY and FYNNEI.

The chain couples TRBV19 to TRBJ2-3, with TRBD2 matching 8 bases. The CDR3 consists of 15 residues. Germline loops: CDR1 LNHDA, CDR2 SQIVND (reference sequence). Losses at the gene ends were 5 bases for V and 2 bases for J; bases not matched to a gene: 6. DNA for the CDR3: TGTGCCAGTAGTTCGGCGGGAGGTTCCACAGATACGCAGTATTTT. It codes for CASSSAGGSTDTQYF.

This sequence joins TRBV7-2 and TRBJ1-2; D not certain. CDR3 length: 15 residues. Germline V gene sequence: CDR1 SGHTA, CDR2 FQGNSA. The V and J ends lost 5 bases and 2 bases respectively, with 15 bases between them. The CDR3 here is CASSRDHDTNYGYTF. In DNA form, the CDR3 reads TGTGCCAGCAGCCGAGACCACGACACGAACTATGGCTACACCTTC.

V and J are TRBV7-2 and TRBJ2-5; 7 positions agree with TRBD2. Per the germline V gene, CDR1 is SGHTA and CDR2 is FQGNSA. The V segment lost 5 bases and the J segment 5 bases; nucleotides outside the gene matches: 5. The CDR3 is 13 amino acids. The CDR3 bases are TGTGCCAGCAGCAGGGAGGGTCCGGAGACCCAGTACTTC. It translates to CASSREGPETQYF.

This rearrangement joins TRBV10-1 to TRBJ2-1, with 8 nucleotides matching TRBD2. The V gene's germline CDR1 is WNHNN and CDR2 SYGVQD (reference sequence). The V and J ends lost 8 bases and 10 bases, in that order; junction bases with no gene match: 10. The CDR3 is made up of 13 amino acids. The DNA of the CDR3 is TGCGCCAGCGCTTTCGGGAGGGCCGGGGAGCAGTTCTTC. It encodes CASAFGRAGEQFF.

The chain recombines TRBV7-2 with TRBJ2-5; 8 bases line up with TRBD1. The CDR3 runs 13 residues. The germline CDR1 and CDR2 sequences are SGHTA and FQGNSA. V trimming: 5 bases; J trimming: 5 bases; junction bases outside the gene matches: 4. The CDR3 loop is CASSPGQGETQYF. The DNA of the CDR3 is TGTGCCAGCAGCCCCGGACAGGGCGAGACCCAGTACTTC.

This chain uses TRBV21-1 with TRBJ2-2; the D segment call TRBD2 is taken from the table without a DNA check. TRBV21-1 has pseudogene status. The CDR3 contains 15 residues. CDR3 protein: CASSKVGLAVGELFF. As DNA, the CDR3 is TGTGCCAGCAGCAAAGTGGGACTAGCGGTGGGGGAGCTGTTTTTT.

This clone appeared a few times. The chain is built from TRBV5-8 and TRBJ1-5; D is unclear. Germline CDR1 reads SGHTS; CDR2 reads YDEGEE. The length of the CDR3 is 12 residues. The V gene lost 4 bases and the J gene lost 4 bases, with 6 bases spanning the gap. CDR3 amino acids: CASSHRNQPQHF. CDR3 DNA sequence: TGTGCCAGCAGCCACAGAAATCAGCCCCAGCATTTT.

This sequence joins TRBV2 and TRBJ2-1, with 9 nucleotides matching TRBD2. The junction had 7 bases not matched to a gene; V was cut back by 6 bases and J by 4 bases. CDR3 size: 15 residues. In germline, CDR1 is SNHLY, CDR2 FYNNEI. CDR3 bases: TGTGCCAGCAGGCCTCTAGCGGGAAGGTACAATGAGCAGTTCTTC. Encoded protein: CASRPLAGRYNEQFF.

Details on this clone: The junction and the germline gene differ at one end; a read error may be behind it. CDR3 nucleotides: TGTGCCAGCAGCTTAGATGGGGGGACAGGGTCTGGCCACACCTTC. Its protein product is CASSLDGGTGSGHTF. This chain links TRBV11-2 with TRBJ1-2; 9 bases align to TRBD1. This CDR3 spans 15 amino acids. The V gene's germline CDR1 is SGHAT and CDR2 FQNNGV.

The chain recombines TRBV4-1 with TRBJ2-7, with 15 bases lining up with TRBD2. The germline gives CDR1 MGHRA, CDR2 YSYEKL. Losses at the gene ends were 0 bases for V and 3 bases for J; bases not matched to a gene: 0. CDR3 length: 16 amino acids. The CDR3 sequence: CASSQEGLAGGYEQYF. CDR3 in DNA: TGCGCCAGCAGCCAAGAGGGACTAGCGGGAGGCTACGAGCAGTACTTC.

This chain joins TRBV6-1 and TRBJ1-2; unclear D gene. CDR1 and CDR2 from the germline V gene are MNHNS and SASEGT. CDR3 length: 12 residues. Trimming removed 11 bases at V and 4 bases at J, with 14 bases between. The CDR3 DNA is TGTGCCCATCCACCGAGGTTCTATGGCTACACCTTC. Translating gives CAHPPRFYGYTF.

This sequence joins TRBV6-1 and TRBJ2-1, with D unresolved. The V and J ends lost 4 bases and 6 bases respectively, with 13 bases between them. The CDR3 spans 14 residues. Germline CDR1 and CDR2: MNHNS and SASEGT. This CDR3 is CASSALLEPNEQFF. CDR3 bases: TGTGCCAGCAGTGCTCTCTTAGAGCCCAATGAGCAGTTCTTC.

The J gene is TRBJ1-3, the V gene TRBV19; the D gene is possibly TRBD1 (6 bases). Germline lookup yields CDR1 LNHDA and CDR2 SQIVND (reference sequence). Between the trimmed V and J ends, which lost 5 bases and 0 bases, there was a span of 14 bases. This CDR3 has 16 residues. The chain's CDR3 is CASSLSTGASGNTIYF. CDR3 sequence (DNA): TGTGCCAGTAGTCTTTCGACAGGAGCCTCTGGAAACACCATATATTTT.